One sample yielded the 20 T cell receptor beta chains listed below, sequenced in a study of graft-versus-host responses after intestinal transplantation. Profiling relied on immunoSEQ multiplex PCR, and the TCRdb table lists in-frame clones only, not all of them. The table records about 59,000 clones, 94% of them present only once. Antigen specificity for these receptors is unknown. The sample in question was unstimulated CD4+ T cells sorted from spleen or lymph node cells, obtained before transplant. Every receptor here comes from a human donor who was the organ donor for an intestinal transplant.

The chain has TRBV19 and TRBJ1-5; D is ambiguous. The germline V and J ends were trimmed by 5 bases and 4 bases, with 9 bases remaining between them. The CDR3 contains 13 residues. Germline CDR1 LNHDA, CDR2 SQIVND (reference sequence). DNA of the CDR3: TGTGCCAGTAGTTATTCGGTAAATCAGCCCCAGCATTTT. Protein sequence: CASSYSVNQPQHF.

The chain employs TRBV2 and TRBJ2-7, with unresolved D. Per germline, CDR1 SNHLY and CDR2 FYNNEI. The CDR3 is 14 residues long. V shed 1 base and J shed 6 bases, with 13 bases lying between them. CDR3 nucleotide sequence: TGTGCCAGCAGTGAAGTGGGGTATTACGGCGAGCAGTACTTC. Amino acids: CASSEVGYYGEQYF.

The rearrangement joins TRBV7-9 to TRBJ2-1, with 7 bases identical to TRBD2. Germline V gene sequence: CDR1 SEHNR, CDR2 FQNEAQ (reference sequence). V dropped 1 base and J dropped 6; count of bases not matched to a gene: 6. CDR3 length: 15 amino acids. CDR3 nucleotides: TGTGCCAGCAGCTTAGGGGCGGGGGTCGTCAATGAGCAGTTCTTC. Protein product: CASSLGAGVVNEQFF.

The chain recombines TRBV11-1 with TRBJ2-1; no clear D gene. Germline V gene sequence: CDR1 SGHAT, CDR2 FQDESV (reference sequence). This CDR3 spans 15 amino acids. The ends were cut back, 2 bases at V and 6 bases at J, with 14 bases in the middle. CDR3 sequence (DNA): TGTGCCAGCAGCTTACAGGTTTACAGTAGCAATGAGCAGTTCTTC. Its protein product is CASSLQVYSSNEQFF.

The rearrangement uses TRBV18 and TRBJ1-4; the D is unclear. CDR3 size: 13 residues. The germline CDR1 and CDR2 sequences are KGHSH and LQKENI. Trimming took 4 bases from V and 7 from J, leaving 10 bases between them. In DNA, the CDR3 is TGTGCCAGCTCACTTCTGGATCGTGAAAAACTGTTTTTT. This translates into CASSLLDREKLFF.

This clone came up a few times. The rearrangement joins TRBV19 to TRBJ2-5; 8 nucleotides match TRBD1. The ends lost 4 bases at V and 0 bases at J; junction bases unmatched: 1. Per germline, CDR1 LNHDA and CDR2 SQIVND (reference sequence). The CDR3 runs to 14 residues. CDR3 region: CASSRDRYQETQYF. For the CDR3, the DNA is TGTGCCAGTAGTAGGGACAGGTACCAAGAGACCCAGTACTTC.

The V gene is TRBV7-8, the J gene TRBJ1-3; D call uncertain. Germline V CDR1 and CDR2: SGHVS, FQNEAQ. V lost 3 bases and J lost 0, with 6 bases in between. This CDR3 has 14 amino acids. The CDR3 region has the DNA TGTGCCAGCAGCTTCAAGGGCTCTGGAAACACCATATATTTT. It is translated as CASSFKGSGNTIYF.

The chain joins TRBV19 to TRBJ2-7; 8 positions agree with TRBD1. The J segment lost 1 base and the V segment lost 5 bases, leaving 7 bases of the junction unmatched. The CDR3 loop spans 15 amino acids. Per the germline V gene, CDR1 is LNHDA and CDR2 is SQIVND (reference sequence). In nucleotides, the CDR3 is TGTGCCAGTAGTCCCCGGGACAGGAAGTCCTACGAGCAGTACTTC. Protein sequence: CASSPRDRKSYEQYF.

CDR3 sequence reads: CASSLSTGFTDTQYF. The CDR3 nucleotides read TGCGCCAGCAGCCTATCGACAGGATTCACAGATACGCAGTATTTT. The genes are TRBV4-3 and TRBJ2-3, with D possibly TRBD1 on 6 matching bases. Germline V CDR1 and CDR2: LGHNA, YSLEER. The CDR3 covers 15 residues. Trimming took 4 bases from V and 2 from J, leaving 13 bases between them.

The chain links TRBV7-2 to TRBJ2-5, with TRBD2 matching 16 bases. From germline, CDR1 is SGHTA and CDR2 FQGNSA. This CDR3 comprises 19 residues. The V and J ends lost 1 base and 7 bases, in that order; junction bases with no gene match: 12. In nucleotides, the CDR3 is TGTGCCAGCAGCTTAGGCCCCTCGGGACTAGCGGGGGGGCCGGGGACCCAGTACTTC. Protein product: CASSLGPSGLAGGPGTQYF.

This sequence joins TRBV7-8 and TRBJ2-5; D possibly corresponds to TRBD2 (5 bases). This CDR3 is built from 14 residues. Per the germline V gene, CDR1 is SGHVS and CDR2 is FQNEAQ. Trimming pared 5 bases from V and 0 bases from J, leaving 10 bases between. Written as DNA, the CDR3 is TGTGCCAGCAGCGCACGGGGAGACCAAGAGACCCAGTACTTC. Protein: CASSARGDQETQYF.

The J gene is TRBJ2-7, the V gene TRBV6-6; D is undetermined. This CDR3 is 12 amino acids long. The germline gives CDR1 MNHNY, CDR2 SVGAGI (reference sequence). Between the trimmed V and J ends, which lost 6 bases and 6 bases, there was a span of 12 bases. In DNA, the CDR3 is TGTGCCAGCAGCCAACTCGGACGCGAGCAGTACTTC. Amino acids: CASSQLGREQYF.

CDR3 protein: CASSARLAGAGELFF. CDR3 DNA: TGTGCCAGCAGTGCTAGACTAGCGGGGGCCGGGGAGCTGTTTTTT. The genes are TRBV25-1 and TRBJ2-2; 12 bases match TRBD2. Trimming at V came to 4 bases and at J to 6 bases, leaving 3 bases not matched to a gene. CDR1 is MGHDK, CDR2 SYGVNS, per germline. The CDR3 is 15 residues long.

The chain has TRBV11-2 and TRBJ1-3; D possibly corresponds to TRBD1 (6 bases). The CDR3 contains 16 residues. The germline CDR1 and CDR2 sequences are SGHAT and FQNNGV. The germline V and J ends were trimmed by 4 bases and 0 bases, with 13 bases remaining between them. The chain's CDR3 is CASSYYRGGSGNTIYF. The CDR3, as DNA: TGTGCCAGCAGCTACTATAGAGGGGGCTCTGGAAACACCATATATTTT. Together with reference TRBV11-2 and TRBJ1-3, the CDR3 gives the full variable domain: EAGVAQSPRYKIIEKRQSVAFWCNPISGHATLYWYQQILGQGPKLLIQFQNNGVVDDSQLPKDRFSAERLKGVDSTLKIQPAKLEDSAVYLCASSYYRGGSGNTIYFGEGSWLTVV.

This clone was recorded once. The genes are TRBV14 and TRBJ2-5; D is uncertain. The CDR3 runs 22 residues. Between the trimmed V and J ends, which lost 1 base and 0 bases, there was a span of 30 bases. Germline loops: CDR1 SGHDN, CDR2 FVKESK. The CDR3 sequence is CASSQVKGSAGKSPMYQETQYF. In DNA form, the CDR3 reads TGTGCCAGCAGCCAAGTTAAGGGATCCGCCGGCAAGAGCCCAATGTACCAAGAGACCCAGTACTTC.

The chain recombines TRBV7-2 with TRBJ1-1; the D is unclear. Germline V gives CDR1 SGHTA, CDR2 FQGNSA. The CDR3 consists of 15 residues. With 0 bases removed from V and 0 bases from J, the gap between germline ends came to 8 bases. CDR3 protein: CASSLARTMNTEAFF. As DNA, the CDR3 is TGTGCCAGCAGCTTAGCGCGAACAATGAACACTGAAGCTTTCTTT.

V usage is TRBV2 and J usage is TRBJ2-5; no clear D. The CDR3 is 11 amino acids. Germline values: CDR1 SNHLY, CDR2 FYNNEI. V dropped 1 base and J dropped 5 bases, with 2 bases sitting between them. The CDR3 nucleotides read TGTGCCAGCAGTGAAGTCGAGACCCAGTACTTC. As protein: CASSEVETQYF.

This chain connects TRBV2 to TRBJ2-2, with D maybe TRBD2 (5 bases). The germline V and J ends were trimmed by 5 bases and 3 bases, with 7 bases remaining between them. The CDR3 runs 13 residues. CDR1 is SNHLY, CDR2 FYNNEI, per germline. CDR3 coding DNA: TGTGCCAGCAGTTGGGGAGACACCGGGGAGCTGTTTTTT. Residues: CASSWGDTGELFF.

The V call is TRBV19, the J call TRBJ2-7, with D perhaps matching TRBD2 (5 bases). Germline V gene sequence: CDR1 LNHDA, CDR2 SQIVND (reference sequence). The CDR3 sequence is 12 residues long. V shed 5 bases and J shed 3 bases, with 8 bases lying between them. The CDR3 region is CASSLRGYEQYF. CDR3 nucleotide sequence: TGTGCCAGTAGTCTCCGGGGCTACGAGCAGTACTTC.

The V gene is TRBV7-3, the J gene TRBJ2-2; no reliable D call. There are 13 residues in the CDR3. Germline V gene lookup returns CDR1 SGHTA and CDR2 FQGTGA. Trimming took 4 bases from V and 7 from J, leaving 10 bases between them. The DNA of the CDR3 is TGTGCCAGCAGCTCTGACCGAAGCGGGGAGCTGTTTTTT. Its translation is CASSSDRSGELFF.